These 5 T cell receptor beta chains share one sample of origin, sequenced in a study of blood T cell repertoires in COVID-19 (dated by TCRdb to 2019 to 2021). The library was generated by the immunoSEQ multiplex PCR assay. TCRdb re-hosts the immuneACCESS table, in-frame sequences only. Its copies lack some clones; in the studies checked, an unresolved V gene accounts for under half of them, and the cause for the rest is not known. This sample holds around 180,000 clones; 85% to 90% were observed only once. 2% to 2.5% of the sample lies in the top ten. Sequenced: PBMCs or T cells enriched from blood (not recorded which). All receptors come from a woman in her thirties or forties with acute COVID-19.

The chain is built from TRBV5-1 and TRBJ1-6, with a weak D call TRBD1 (5 bases). The CDR3 spans 15 residues. Trimming cost V 4 bases and J 6 bases, with 14 bases left between them. CDR1 and CDR2 (germline): SGHRS, YFSETQ. The CDR3 DNA is TGCGCCAGCAGCCATGCCGCAGGGTTTAATTCACCCCTCCACTTT. Translating gives CASSHAAGFNSPLHF.

The chain joins TRBV6-4 to TRBJ1-2, with 11 bases lining up with TRBD1. CDR1 is MRHNA and CDR2 is SNTAGT in the germline V gene. V shed 6 bases and J 3 bases; nucleotides not matched to a gene: 6. The CDR3 is 15 amino acids. Here the CDR3 reads CASRRTGGSDYGYTF. CDR3 DNA sequence: TGTGCCAGCAGAAGGACAGGGGGCTCTGACTATGGCTACACCTTC.

This clone was seen once. This chain uses TRBV18 with TRBJ2-3, with D tentatively TRBD1 (5 bases). The V end was cut by 2 bases, the J end by 1 base, with 16 bases between. Germline CDR1 is KGHSH and CDR2 is LQKENI. This CDR3 is built from 17 residues. This chain's CDR3 is CASSPVLVAGRTDTQYF. CDR3 nucleotides: TGTGCCAGCTCACCAGTTCTGGTGGCAGGGCGCACAGATACGCAGTATTTT.

The rearrangement links TRBV5-6 to TRBJ2-7; TRBD1 aligns across 7 bases. V shed 2 bases and J 5 bases; nucleotides not matched to a gene: 4. The CDR3 is 13 residues long. The germline CDR1 and CDR2 sequences are SGHDT and YYEEEE. As DNA, the CDR3 is TGTGCCAGCAGCTTTGACAGGGCCCACGAGCAGTACTTC. Residues: CASSFDRAHEQYF.

The V call is TRBV4-3, the J call TRBJ1-4; D is uncertain. V lost 2 bases and J lost 1, with 8 bases in between. Germline values: CDR1 LGHNA, CDR2 YSLEER. This CDR3 region has 15 residues. The CDR3 spells CASSQSTVTNEKLFF. DNA for the CDR3: TGCGCCAGCAGCCAATCCACGGTAACTAATGAAAAACTGTTTTTT.